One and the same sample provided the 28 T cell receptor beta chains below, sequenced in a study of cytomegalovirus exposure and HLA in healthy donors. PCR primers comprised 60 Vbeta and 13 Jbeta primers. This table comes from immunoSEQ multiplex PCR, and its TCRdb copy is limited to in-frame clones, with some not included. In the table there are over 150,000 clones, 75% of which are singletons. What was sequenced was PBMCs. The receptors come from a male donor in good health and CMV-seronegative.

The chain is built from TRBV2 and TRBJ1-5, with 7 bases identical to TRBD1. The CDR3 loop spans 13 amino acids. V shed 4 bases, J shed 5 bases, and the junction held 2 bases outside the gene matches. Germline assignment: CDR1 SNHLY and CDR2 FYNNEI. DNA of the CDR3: TGTGCCAGCAGTGGTCAGGGGGATCAGCCCCAGCATTTT. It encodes CASSGQGDQPQHF.

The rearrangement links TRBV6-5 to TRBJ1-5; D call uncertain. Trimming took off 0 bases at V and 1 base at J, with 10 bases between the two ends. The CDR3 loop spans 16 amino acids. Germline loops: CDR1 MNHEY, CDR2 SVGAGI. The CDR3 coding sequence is TGTGCCAGCAGTTACTCCGCGACTATAAGCAATCAGCCCCAGCATTTT. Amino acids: CASSYSATISNQPQHF.

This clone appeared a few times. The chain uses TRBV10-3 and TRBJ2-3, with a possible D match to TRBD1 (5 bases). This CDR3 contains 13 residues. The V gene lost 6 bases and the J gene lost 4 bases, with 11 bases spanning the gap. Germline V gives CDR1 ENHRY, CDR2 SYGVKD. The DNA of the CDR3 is TGTGCCATCAGGGGGCATAACGCAGATACGCAGTATTTT. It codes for CAIRGHNADTQYF.

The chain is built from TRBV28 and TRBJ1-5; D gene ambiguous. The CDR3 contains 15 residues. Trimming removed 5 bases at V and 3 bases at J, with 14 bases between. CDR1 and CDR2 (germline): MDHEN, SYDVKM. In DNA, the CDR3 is TGTGCCAGCAGTGCACTAGGAGGGTCCAATCAGCCCCAGCATTTT. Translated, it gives CASSALGGSNQPQHF.

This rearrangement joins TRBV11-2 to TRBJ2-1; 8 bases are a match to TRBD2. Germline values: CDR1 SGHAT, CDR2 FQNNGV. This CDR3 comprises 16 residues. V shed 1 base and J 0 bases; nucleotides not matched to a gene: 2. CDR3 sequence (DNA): TGTGCCAGCAGCTTAGTGGCGGGAGGCTCCTACAATGAGCAGTTCTTC. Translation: CASSLVAGGSYNEQFF.

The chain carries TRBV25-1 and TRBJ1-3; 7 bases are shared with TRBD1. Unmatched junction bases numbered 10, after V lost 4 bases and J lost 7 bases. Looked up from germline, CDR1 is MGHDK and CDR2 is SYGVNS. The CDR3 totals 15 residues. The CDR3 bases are TGTGCCAGCAGTGGCTACAGGGGAGAATGGAACACCATATATTTT. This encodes CASSGYRGEWNTIYF.

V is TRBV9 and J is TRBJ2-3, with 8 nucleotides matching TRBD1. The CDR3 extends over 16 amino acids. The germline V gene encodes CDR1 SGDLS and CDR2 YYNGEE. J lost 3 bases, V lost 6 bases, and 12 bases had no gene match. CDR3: CASTWSPGGGTDTQYF. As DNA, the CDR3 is TGTGCCAGCACCTGGTCCCCAGGGGGCGGGACAGATACGCAGTATTTT.

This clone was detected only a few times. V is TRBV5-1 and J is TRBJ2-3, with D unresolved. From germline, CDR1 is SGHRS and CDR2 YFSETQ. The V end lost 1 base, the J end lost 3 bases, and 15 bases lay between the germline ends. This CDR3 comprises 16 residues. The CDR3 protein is CASSLSFQRRTDTQYF. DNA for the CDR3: TGCGCCAGCAGCTTGAGCTTCCAGCGAAGGACAGATACGCAGTATTTT.

In DNA, the CDR3 is TGTGCCAGCTCACCTTTTACTTCCGGGACAGGGGGCGGCTTCTACGAGCAGTACTTC. It is translated as CASSPFTSGTGGGFYEQYF. V is TRBV18 and J is TRBJ2-7; 12 bases align to TRBD1. V was pared by 3 bases and J by 3 bases, with 15 bases of the junction left unmatched. In germline, CDR1 is KGHSH, CDR2 LQKENI. This CDR3 has 19 amino acids.

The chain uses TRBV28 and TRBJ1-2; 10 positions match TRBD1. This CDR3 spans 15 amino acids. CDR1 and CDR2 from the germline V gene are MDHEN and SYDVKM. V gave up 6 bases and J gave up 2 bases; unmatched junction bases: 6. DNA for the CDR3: TGTGCCAGCAGCTCCCCGGGACAGGGGAACTATGGCTACACCTTC. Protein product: CASSSPGQGNYGYTF.

The CDR3 DNA reads TGTGCCAGCAGGCAGCTCCAGGGGGGAAAGGGTAATGAGCAGTTCTTC. The encoded protein is CASRQLQGGKGNEQFF. The chain combines TRBV9 with TRBJ2-1; a possible D gene is TRBD1 (7 bases). The CDR3 is 16 amino acids. The germline V gene has CDR1 SGDLS and CDR2 YYNGEE. Trimming stripped 5 bases from V and 7 bases from J, with 22 bases between.

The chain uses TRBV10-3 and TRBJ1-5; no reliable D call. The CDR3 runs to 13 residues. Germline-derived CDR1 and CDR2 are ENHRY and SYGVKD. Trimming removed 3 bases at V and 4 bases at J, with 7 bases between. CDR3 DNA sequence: TGTGCCATCAGTGAAACAGTTAATCAGCCCCAGCATTTT. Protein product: CAISETVNQPQHF.

CDR3 residues: CASSYLQGAGNTIYF. CDR3 coding DNA: TGTGCCAGCAGTTATCTACAGGGGGCTGGAAACACCATATATTTT. The chain recombines TRBV6-5 with TRBJ1-3; TRBD1 agrees at 8 bases. With 3 bases clipped from V and 2 bases from J, the junction kept 3 bases outside the gene matches. Germline CDR1 reads MNHEY; CDR2 reads SVGAGI. The CDR3 extends over 15 amino acids.

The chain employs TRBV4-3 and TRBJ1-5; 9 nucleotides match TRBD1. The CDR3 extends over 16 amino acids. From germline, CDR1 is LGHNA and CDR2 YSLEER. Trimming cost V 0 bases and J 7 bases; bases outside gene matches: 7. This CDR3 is CASSQDFGTGQQPQHF. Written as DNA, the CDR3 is TGCGCCAGCAGCCAAGATTTTGGGACAGGGCAACAGCCCCAGCATTTT.

In DNA, the CDR3 is TGTGCCAGCAGCTTACAGGGGACAGCCGACGGTGAAGCTTTCTTT. It encodes CASSLQGTADGEAFF. The chain links TRBV11-2 to TRBJ1-1; 7 bases line up with TRBD1. In germline, CDR1 is SGHAT, CDR2 FQNNGV. V trimming: 2 bases; J trimming: 7 bases; junction bases outside the gene matches: 10. The CDR3 has 15 amino acids.

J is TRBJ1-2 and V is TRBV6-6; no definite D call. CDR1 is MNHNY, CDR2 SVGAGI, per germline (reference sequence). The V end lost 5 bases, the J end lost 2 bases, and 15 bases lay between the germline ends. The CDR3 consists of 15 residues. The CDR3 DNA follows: TGTGCCAGCAGTCCCCAACGGGATCAGAACTATGGCTACACCTTC. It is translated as CASSPQRDQNYGYTF.

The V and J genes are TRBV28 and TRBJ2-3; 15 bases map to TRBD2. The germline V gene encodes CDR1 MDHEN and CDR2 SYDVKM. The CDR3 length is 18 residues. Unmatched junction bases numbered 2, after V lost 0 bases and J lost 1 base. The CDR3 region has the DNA TGTGCCAGCAGTTTATGGGGACTAGCGGGAGGAGGCACAGATACGCAGTATTTT. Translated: CASSLWGLAGGGTDTQYF.

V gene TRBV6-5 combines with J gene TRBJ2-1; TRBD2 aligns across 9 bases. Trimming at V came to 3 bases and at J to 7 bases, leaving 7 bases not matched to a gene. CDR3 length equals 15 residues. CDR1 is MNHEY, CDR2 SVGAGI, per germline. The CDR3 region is CASSYFLAGENEQFF. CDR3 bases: TGTGCCAGCAGTTATTTTTTAGCGGGAGAGAATGAGCAGTTCTTC.

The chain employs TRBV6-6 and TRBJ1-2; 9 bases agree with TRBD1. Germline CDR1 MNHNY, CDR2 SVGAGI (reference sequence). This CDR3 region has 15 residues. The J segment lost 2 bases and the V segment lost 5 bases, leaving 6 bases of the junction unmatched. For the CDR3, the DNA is TGTGCCAGCAGTCATACCGGGACAGGGAACTATGGCTACACCTTC. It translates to CASSHTGTGNYGYTF.

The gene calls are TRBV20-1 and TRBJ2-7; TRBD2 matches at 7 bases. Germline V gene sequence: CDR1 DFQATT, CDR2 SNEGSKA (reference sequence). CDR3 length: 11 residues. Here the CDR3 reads CSGKAGYEQYF. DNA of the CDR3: TGCAGCGGCAAAGCGGGGTACGAGCAGTACTTC.

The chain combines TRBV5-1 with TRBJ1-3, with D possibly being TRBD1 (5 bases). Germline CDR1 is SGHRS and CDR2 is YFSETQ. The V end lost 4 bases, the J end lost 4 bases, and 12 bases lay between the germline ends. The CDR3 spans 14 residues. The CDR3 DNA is TGCGCCAGCAGCCCCGGGACTGCCGGAAACACCATATATTTT. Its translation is CASSPGTAGNTIYF.

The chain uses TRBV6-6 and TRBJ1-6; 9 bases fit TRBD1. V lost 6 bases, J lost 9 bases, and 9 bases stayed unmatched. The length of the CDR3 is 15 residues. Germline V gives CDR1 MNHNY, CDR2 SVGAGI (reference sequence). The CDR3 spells CASRLGTGWGSPLHF. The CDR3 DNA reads TGTGCCAGCAGGCTCGGGACAGGGTGGGGTTCACCCCTCCACTTT.

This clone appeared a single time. In nucleotides, the CDR3 is TGTGCCAGCAGTCTCTTTAGCGGGAGCTATAACGCCGGGGAGCTGTTTTTT. It codes for CASSLFSGSYNAGELFF. The J gene is TRBJ2-2, the V gene TRBV27, with 9 nucleotides matching TRBD2. V shed 5 bases and J 6 bases; nucleotides not matched to a gene: 13. The CDR3 length is 17 residues. The germline gives CDR1 MNHEY, CDR2 SMNVEV (reference sequence).

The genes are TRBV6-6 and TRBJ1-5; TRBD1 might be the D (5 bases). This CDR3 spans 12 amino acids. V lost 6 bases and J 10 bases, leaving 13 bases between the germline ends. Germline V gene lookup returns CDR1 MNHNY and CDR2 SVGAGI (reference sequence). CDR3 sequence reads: CASRVHQGPQHF. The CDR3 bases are TGTGCCAGCAGGGTCCATCAGGGACCCCAGCATTTT.

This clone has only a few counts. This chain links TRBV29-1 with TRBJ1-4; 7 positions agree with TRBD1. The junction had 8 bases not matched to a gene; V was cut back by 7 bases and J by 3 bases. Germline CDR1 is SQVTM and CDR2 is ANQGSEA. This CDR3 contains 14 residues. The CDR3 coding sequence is TGCAGCGGGATTACAGGGGCGGCTAATGAAAAACTGTTTTTT. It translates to CSGITGAANEKLFF.

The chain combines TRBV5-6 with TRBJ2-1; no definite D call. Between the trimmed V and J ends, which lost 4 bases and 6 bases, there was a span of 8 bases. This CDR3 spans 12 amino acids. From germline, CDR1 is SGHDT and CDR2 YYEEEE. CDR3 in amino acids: CASSPQANEQFF. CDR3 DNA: TGTGCCAGCAGCCCCCAGGCCAATGAGCAGTTCTTC.

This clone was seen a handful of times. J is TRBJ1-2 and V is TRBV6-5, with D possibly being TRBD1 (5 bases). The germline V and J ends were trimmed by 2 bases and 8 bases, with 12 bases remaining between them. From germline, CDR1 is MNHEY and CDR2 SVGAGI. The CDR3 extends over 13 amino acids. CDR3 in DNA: TGTGCCAGCAGTTACCCGGGGGATAGGGGCTACACCTTC. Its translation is CASSYPGDRGYTF.

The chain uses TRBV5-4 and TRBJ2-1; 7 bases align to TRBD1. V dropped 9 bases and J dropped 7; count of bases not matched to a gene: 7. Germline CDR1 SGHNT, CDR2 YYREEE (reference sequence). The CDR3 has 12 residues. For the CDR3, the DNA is TGTGCCACCAGACAGGGCTGGAATGAGCAGTTCTTC. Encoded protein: CATRQGWNEQFF.